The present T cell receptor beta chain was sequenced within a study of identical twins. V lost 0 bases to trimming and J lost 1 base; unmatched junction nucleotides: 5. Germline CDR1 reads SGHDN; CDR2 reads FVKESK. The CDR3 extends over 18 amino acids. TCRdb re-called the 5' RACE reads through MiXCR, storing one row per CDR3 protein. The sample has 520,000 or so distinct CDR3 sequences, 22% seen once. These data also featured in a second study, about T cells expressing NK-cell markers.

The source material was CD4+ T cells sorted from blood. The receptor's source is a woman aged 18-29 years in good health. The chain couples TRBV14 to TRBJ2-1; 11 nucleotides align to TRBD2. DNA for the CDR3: TGTGCCAGCAGCCAAGAACTAGCGGGGGCGAGATCCTACAATGAGCAGTTCTTC. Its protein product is CASSQELAGARSYNEQFF.